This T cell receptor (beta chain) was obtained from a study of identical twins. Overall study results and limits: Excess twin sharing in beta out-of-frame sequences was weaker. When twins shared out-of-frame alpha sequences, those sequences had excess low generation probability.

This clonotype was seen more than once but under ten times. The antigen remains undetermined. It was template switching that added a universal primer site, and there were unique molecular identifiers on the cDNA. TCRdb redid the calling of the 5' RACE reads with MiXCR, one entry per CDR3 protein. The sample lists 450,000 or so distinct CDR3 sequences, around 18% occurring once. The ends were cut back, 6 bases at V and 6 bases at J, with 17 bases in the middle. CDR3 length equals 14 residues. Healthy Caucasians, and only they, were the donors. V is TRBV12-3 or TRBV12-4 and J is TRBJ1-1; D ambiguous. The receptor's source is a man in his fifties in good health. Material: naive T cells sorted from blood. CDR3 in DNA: TGTGCCAGCAGCTTCAGGCTTTCCGGAGCTGAAGCTTTCTTT. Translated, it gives CASSFRLSGAEAFF.